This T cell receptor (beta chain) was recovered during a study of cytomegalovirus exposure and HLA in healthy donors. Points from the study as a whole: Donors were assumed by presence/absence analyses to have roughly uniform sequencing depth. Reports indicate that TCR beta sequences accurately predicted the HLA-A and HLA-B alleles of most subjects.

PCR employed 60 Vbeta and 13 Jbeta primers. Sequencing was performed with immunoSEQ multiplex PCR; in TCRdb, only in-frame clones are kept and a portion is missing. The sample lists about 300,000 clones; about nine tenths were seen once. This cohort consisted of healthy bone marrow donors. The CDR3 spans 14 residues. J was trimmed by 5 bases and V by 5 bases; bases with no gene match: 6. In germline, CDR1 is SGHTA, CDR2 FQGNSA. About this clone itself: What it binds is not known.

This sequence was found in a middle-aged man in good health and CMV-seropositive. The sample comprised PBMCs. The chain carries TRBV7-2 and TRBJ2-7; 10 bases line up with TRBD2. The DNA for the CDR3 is TGTGCCAGCAGCCGTCCGGGACTAGCGCACGAGCAGTACTTC. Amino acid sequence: CASSRPGLAHEQYF.